These 10 T cell receptor beta chains share one sample of origin, sequenced in a study of early T cells in non-severe SARS-CoV-2 infection. Each CDR3 protein gets one entry after TCRdb re-called the 5' RACE reads with MiXCR. The top ten hold about 15% of the sample, which has about 50,000 distinct CDR3 sequences, approximately 8.5% seen once. The sample was whole blood. Receptors were obtained from an adult who was a healthcare worker with PCR-confirmed SARS-CoV-2 infection or an uninfected control (not recorded which).

The chain joins TRBV7-2 to TRBJ1-5; D may be TRBD1 (6 bases). This CDR3 has 16 amino acids. Trimming removed 5 bases at V and 3 bases at J, with 17 bases between. In germline, CDR1 is SGHTA, CDR2 FQGNSA. The CDR3 protein is CASSVTGRRNNQPQHF. The CDR3 DNA sequence: TGTGCCAGCAGCGTCACAGGGAGGAGGAACAATCAGCCCCAGCATTTT.

The rearrangement links TRBV7-8 to TRBJ1-1, with no clear D. Germline V gene data show CDR1 as SGHVS and CDR2 as FQNEAQ. V was clipped by 0 bases and J by 7 bases, with 12 bases between them. CDR3 length: 14 amino acids. This chain's CDR3 is CASSLAAPEFEAFF. CDR3 coding DNA: TGTGCCAGCAGCTTAGCCGCCCCGGAGTTTGAAGCTTTCTTT.

This clonotype was counted many times. The chain carries TRBV4-1 and TRBJ2-5; 13 positions agree with TRBD2. This CDR3 spans 16 amino acids. The germline gives CDR1 MGHRA, CDR2 YSYEKL. The V segment lost 2 bases and the J segment 5 bases; nucleotides outside the gene matches: 5. DNA for the CDR3: TGCGCCAGCAGCCAAACCGGACTAGCGGGAGTGGAGACCCAGTACTTC. Translating gives CASSQTGLAGVETQYF.

This clonotype was seen repeatedly, ten times or more. The chain joins TRBV12-3 or TRBV12-4 to TRBJ1-2; D gene ambiguous. The CDR3 extends over 13 amino acids. Deletions cut 2 bases from V and 8 bases from J, with 12 bases between. CDR3 coding DNA: TGTGCCAGCAGTTTAACGGTCTTTCGGGGCTACACCTTC. Its translation: CASSLTVFRGYTF.

This clonotype was observed many times. The chain uses TRBV24-1 and TRBJ1-5; 7 bases are a match to TRBD1. The CDR3 totals 16 residues. Germline V lookup: CDR1 KGHDR, CDR2 SFDVKD. J gave up 2 bases and V 5 bases, and 8 bases lay outside the gene matches. The DNA of the CDR3 is TGTGCCACCAGTGCCGGGACAGCGAGCGGCAATCAGCCCCAGCATTTT. It is translated as CATSAGTASGNQPQHF.

In its sample, this clonotype was seen a few times. The rearrangement uses TRBV4-1 and TRBJ2-1; 8 nucleotides agree with TRBD2. The CDR3 contains 17 residues. Trimming removed 0 bases from V and 0 bases from J; junction bases left unmatched: 4. Germline V lookup: CDR1 MGHRA, CDR2 YSYEKL. The CDR3 loop reads CASSQDSTSGSYNEQFF. The CDR3 DNA reads TGCGCCAGCAGCCAAGATTCTACTAGCGGCTCCTACAATGAGCAGTTCTTC.

This clonotype showed up many times. The chain links TRBV18 to TRBJ1-4, with D possibly matching TRBD1 (5 bases). This CDR3 is 18 amino acids long. The V end was cut by 1 base, the J end by 0 bases, with 15 bases between. Germline V gene sequence: CDR1 KGHSH, CDR2 LQKENI. The CDR3, as DNA: TGTGCCAGCTCACCACGCGGAATTAGGGGTGCAACTAATGAAAAACTGTTTTTT. This codes for CASSPRGIRGATNEKLFF.

J is TRBJ2-1 and V is TRBV3-1, with TRBD2 matching 7 bases. The CDR3 loop spans 15 amino acids. V gave up 2 bases and J gave up 9 bases; unmatched junction bases: 10. CDR1 and CDR2 (germline): LGHDT, YNNKEL (reference sequence). The CDR3 region is CASSQTVAGETEQFF. The CDR3 DNA follows: TGTGCCAGCAGCCAAACGGTGGCGGGAGAGACTGAGCAGTTCTTC.

Only a few counts were recorded for this clonotype. This rearrangement joins TRBV7-8 to TRBJ2-1; 8 nucleotides match TRBD1. Germline V lookup: CDR1 SGHVS, CDR2 FQNEAQ. The CDR3 is 13 residues long. With V trimmed by 4 bases and J by 6 bases, 2 bases remained unmatched. The CDR3 DNA reads as TGTGCCAGCAGCTCGGACAGGGTCAATGAGCAGTTCTTC. This sequence encodes CASSSDRVNEQFF.

This clonotype was seen a handful of times. The V and J genes are TRBV27 and TRBJ2-3; D unresolved. Germline lookup yields CDR1 MNHEY and CDR2 SMNVEV (reference sequence). Trimming left V 5 bases short and J 7 bases short, with 7 bases between. The CDR3 runs to 11 residues. The CDR3 loop reads CASSPLHTQYF. CDR3 bases: TGTGCCAGCAGTCCTCTGCATACGCAGTATTTT.